These 20 T cell receptor beta chains came from one sample sequenced in a study of identical twins. TCRdb re-called the 5' RACE reads through MiXCR, storing one row per CDR3 protein. Of some 500,000 distinct CDR3 sequences listed, 14% are singletons. This sample was shared with a second study, whose subject was yellow fever vaccine responses in identical twins.

Sequencing input: CD4+ T cells sorted from blood. The receptors originated from a woman aged 18-30 years in good health.

The chain combines TRBV5-6 with TRBJ2-4, with no clear D. Germline V gene lookup returns CDR1 SGHDT and CDR2 YYEEEE. The CDR3 totals 15 residues. V shed 5 bases and J shed 0 bases, with 12 bases lying between them. The CDR3, as DNA: TGTGCCAGCAGTGAAGTCGATATAGCCAAAAACATTCAGTACTTC. It translates to CASSEVDIAKNIQYF.

The chain has TRBV6-1 and TRBJ1-2; weak D call: TRBD1 (6 bases). Trimming cost V 6 bases and J 0 bases, with 17 bases left between them. Germline values: CDR1 MNHNS, CDR2 SASEGT. The CDR3 is 16 amino acids. The CDR3 region has the DNA TGTGCCAGCAGCTCTCTGGACAGACCACCTAACTATGGCTACACCTTC. The encoded protein is CASSSLDRPPNYGYTF.

The genes are TRBV11-3 and TRBJ2-2; possibly TRBD2 for D (6 bases). From germline, CDR1 is SGHNT and CDR2 YENEEA. Trimming removed 3 bases at V and 4 bases at J, with 12 bases between. This CDR3 is built from 15 residues. The chain's CDR3 is CASSFGGVRTGELFF. The CDR3 DNA reads as TGTGCCAGCAGCTTCGGAGGGGTCCGCACCGGGGAGCTGTTTTTT.

This chain joins TRBV6-2 or TRBV6-3 and TRBJ2-3, with TRBD2 identical over 8 bases. This CDR3 comprises 10 residues. CDR1 and CDR2 (germline): MNHEY, SVGEGT. The J segment lost 13 bases and the V segment lost 7 bases, leaving 4 bases of the junction unmatched. The CDR3 protein is CASIREGEYF. CDR3 in DNA: TGTGCCAGCATACGGGAGGGCGAGTATTTT.

The rearrangement links TRBV5-8 to TRBJ2-7, with TRBD1 matching 9 bases. V was pared by 5 bases and J by 3 bases, with 6 bases of the junction left unmatched. This CDR3 has 14 residues. Germline V gene lookup returns CDR1 SGHTS and CDR2 YDEGEE. For the CDR3, the DNA is TGTGCCAGCAGGCGACAGGGGGTAGGCTACGAGCAGTACTTC. Translation: CASRRQGVGYEQYF.

V is TRBV7-9 and J is TRBJ2-7, with 7 bases aligning to TRBD2. The V gene's germline CDR1 is SEHNR and CDR2 FQNEAQ (reference sequence). The length of the CDR3 is 14 residues. Trimming cost V 4 bases and J 0 bases; bases outside gene matches: 3. CDR3 DNA sequence: TGTGCCAGCAGCTCCACTAGCGTCTCCTACGAGCAGTACTTC. It encodes CASSSTSVSYEQYF.

Only a few counts were recorded for this clonotype. V usage is TRBV5-8 and J usage is TRBJ2-2; 7 nucleotides align to TRBD1. The CDR3 runs 16 residues. Germline V gene lookup returns CDR1 SGHTS and CDR2 YDEGEE. With 3 bases clipped from V and 5 bases from J, the junction kept 10 bases outside the gene matches. The CDR3 protein is CASSYGQAPRTGELFF. The CDR3 DNA follows: TGTGCCAGCAGCTATGGACAGGCCCCGAGAACCGGGGAGCTGTTTTTT.

This clonotype was detected a few times. This rearrangement joins TRBV27 to TRBJ2-2; TRBD2 matches at 13 bases. The CDR3 length is 19 residues. Germline V gene lookup returns CDR1 MNHEY and CDR2 SMNVEV (reference sequence). V was pared by 5 bases and J by 8 bases, with 17 bases of the junction left unmatched. As DNA, the CDR3 is TGTGCCAGCAGTCCACTTACGTCCAGACTAGCGGGAGGTTTGGGGGAGCTGTTTTTT. Translating it yields CASSPLTSRLAGGLGELFF.

The genes are TRBV15 and TRBJ2-6; TRBD1 is a possible D gene (5 bases). Per the germline V gene, CDR1 is LNHNV and CDR2 is YYDKDF (reference sequence). The V gene lost 1 base and the J gene lost 3 bases, with 13 bases spanning the gap. CDR3 length: 17 amino acids. This CDR3 reads CATSRVAGPGGANVLTF. CDR3 DNA sequence: TGTGCCACCAGCAGAGTTGCAGGGCCGGGTGGGGCCAACGTCCTGACTTTC. Looking up the rest from reference TRBV15 and TRBJ2-6 gives the full variable domain: DAMVIQNPRYQVTQFGKPVTLSCSQTLNHNVMYWYQQKSSQAPKLLFHYYDKDFNNEADTPDNFQSRRPNTSFCFLDIRSPGLGDTAMYLCATSRVAGPGGANVLTFGAGSRLTVL.

The chain has TRBV18 and TRBJ2-1; 14 bases line up with TRBD2. The V gene end was trimmed by 6 bases and the J gene end by 7 bases; junction bases not matched to a gene: 5. The CDR3 has 15 amino acids. Germline lookup yields CDR1 KGHSH and CDR2 LQKENI. This CDR3 is CASSGGLAGENEQFF. CDR3 DNA: TGTGCCAGCTCGGGGGGACTAGCGGGAGAGAATGAGCAGTTCTTC.

The V and J genes are TRBV4-3 and TRBJ2-3, with TRBD2 identical over 9 bases. Germline V CDR1 and CDR2: LGHNA, YSLEER. Trimming at V came to 2 bases and at J to 4 bases, leaving 13 bases not matched to a gene. The length of the CDR3 is 18 residues. In DNA form, the CDR3 reads TGCGCCAGCAGCCAAAAAACGGGAGTAGCGGGAGTTGCAGATACGCAGTATTTT. This translates into CASSQKTGVAGVADTQYF.

This clonotype was picked up a small number of times. The rearrangement links TRBV24-1 to TRBJ1-1; possible D gene TRBD1, 5 bases. This CDR3 spans 14 amino acids. Germline V gives CDR1 KGHDR, CDR2 SFDVKD. The ends were cut back, 4 bases at V and 6 bases at J, with 14 bases in the middle. CDR3 protein: CATSDRKTGAEAFF. CDR3 sequence (DNA): TGTGCCACCAGTGACCGTAAGACGGGGGCTGAAGCTTTCTTT.

The chain combines TRBV4-3 with TRBJ2-3; 7 nucleotides align to TRBD2. CDR1 LGHNA and CDR2 YSLEER come from the germline V gene. The length of the CDR3 is 18 residues. J lost 2 bases, V lost 0 bases, and 11 bases had no gene match. The CDR3 protein is CASSQDLRGSATTDTQYF. In DNA, the CDR3 is TGCGCCAGCAGCCAAGATCTTCGCGGGAGTGCAACCACAGATACGCAGTATTTT.

In its sample, this clonotype was seen a few times. CDR3 protein: CASSRRDRDFYEQYF. The CDR3 nucleotides are TGTGCCAGCAGCAGACGGGACAGGGACTTTTACGAGCAGTACTTC. The rearrangement joins TRBV9 to TRBJ2-7; 9 bases are a match to TRBD1. Germline V lookup: CDR1 SGDLS, CDR2 YYNGEE. The CDR3 sequence is 15 residues long. The junction had 9 bases not matched to a gene; V was cut back by 4 bases and J by 4 bases. The full variable domain, in which reference TRBV9 and TRBJ2-7 provide the parts outside the CDR3, is DSGVTQTPKHLITATGQRVTLRCSPRSGDLSVYWYQQSLDQGLQFLIQYYNGEERAKGNILERFSAQQFPDLHSELNLSSLELGDSALYFCASSRRDRDFYEQYFGPGTRLTVT.

The chain uses TRBV11-2 and TRBJ2-2; 9 nucleotides agree with TRBD2. This CDR3 comprises 19 residues. The germline V gene encodes CDR1 SGHAT and CDR2 FQNNGV. J gave up 2 bases and V 4 bases, and 14 bases lay outside the gene matches. The CDR3 is CASSSIWGLAGHNTGELFF. As DNA, the CDR3 is TGTGCCAGCAGCTCAATATGGGGTCTAGCGGGGCATAACACCGGGGAGCTGTTTTTT.

The chain is built from TRBV3-1 and TRBJ2-5, with 9 positions matching TRBD2. There are 21 residues in the CDR3. CDR1 LGHDT and CDR2 YNNKEL come from the germline V gene (reference sequence). V lost 1 base and J lost 0; bases outside the gene matches: 18. CDR3 nucleotide sequence: TGTGCCAGCAGCCAAGGTTTGCGTGGTAGCGGGGGCCGGAATTACCAAGAGACCCAGTACTTC. It is translated as CASSQGLRGSGGRNYQETQYF.

The rearrangement uses TRBV9 and TRBJ2-5; no clear D. Trimming removed 2 bases at V and 5 bases at J, with 13 bases between. The germline V gene encodes CDR1 SGDLS and CDR2 YYNGEE. The CDR3 is made up of 14 amino acids. The chain's CDR3 is CASSVGISLETQYF. CDR3 nucleotides: TGTGCCAGCAGCGTTGGAATTAGCCTCGAGACCCAGTACTTC.

This clonotype showed up just a few times. The chain has TRBV7-2 and TRBJ2-1, with 9 bases matching TRBD1. V was pared by 4 bases and J by 4 bases, with 8 bases of the junction left unmatched. The CDR3 contains 16 residues. Germline CDR1 and CDR2: SGHTA and FQGNSA. The DNA for the CDR3 is TGTGCCAGCAGCTCTCAGACAGGGGGGTCTTACAATGAGCAGTTCTTC. Its translation is CASSSQTGGSYNEQFF.

The rearrangement joins TRBV27 to TRBJ2-7; TRBD1 aligns across 9 bases. V lost 6 bases and J lost 7; bases outside the gene matches: 13. The CDR3 runs to 15 residues. The germline CDR1 and CDR2 sequences are MNHEY and SMNVEV (reference sequence). The CDR3 DNA sequence: TGTGCCAGCAGCCCAGGGGGACAGGGTCTGGGGGAGCAGTACTTC. It specifies CASSPGGQGLGEQYF.

This clonotype was observed a handful of times. This chain joins TRBV3-1 and TRBJ2-7; 8 bases are shared with TRBD2. Trimming cost V 5 bases and J 2 bases; bases outside gene matches: 5. The CDR3 is 14 amino acids. Germline CDR1 and CDR2: LGHDT and YNNKEL (reference sequence). CDR3 protein: CASSYGTRTYEQYF. DNA for the CDR3: TGTGCCAGCAGCTACGGGACTAGGACCTACGAGCAGTACTTC.